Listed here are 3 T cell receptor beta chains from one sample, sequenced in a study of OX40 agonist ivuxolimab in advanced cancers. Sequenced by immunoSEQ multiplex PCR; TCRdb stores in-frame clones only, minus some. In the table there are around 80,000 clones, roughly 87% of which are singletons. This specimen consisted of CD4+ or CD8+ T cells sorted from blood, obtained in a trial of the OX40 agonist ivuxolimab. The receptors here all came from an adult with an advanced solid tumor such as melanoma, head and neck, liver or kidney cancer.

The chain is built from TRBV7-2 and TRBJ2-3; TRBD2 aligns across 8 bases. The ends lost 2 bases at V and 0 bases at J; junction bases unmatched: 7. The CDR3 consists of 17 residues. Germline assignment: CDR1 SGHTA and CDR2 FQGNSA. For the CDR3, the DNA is TGTGCCAGCAGCTTACGCCATAGCGGGACTAGCACAGATACGCAGTATTTT. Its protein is CASSLRHSGTSTDTQYF.

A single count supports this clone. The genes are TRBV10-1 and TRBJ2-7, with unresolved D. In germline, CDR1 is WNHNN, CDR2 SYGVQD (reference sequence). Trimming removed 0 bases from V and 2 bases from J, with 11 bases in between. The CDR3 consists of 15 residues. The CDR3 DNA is TGCGCCAGCAGTGAGTCGACGGGCCCAACCTACGAGCAGTACTTC. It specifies CASSESTGPTYEQYF.

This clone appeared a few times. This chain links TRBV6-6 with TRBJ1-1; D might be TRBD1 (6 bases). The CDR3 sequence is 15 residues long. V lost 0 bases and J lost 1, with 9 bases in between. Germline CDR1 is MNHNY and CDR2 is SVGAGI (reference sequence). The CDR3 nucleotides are TGTGCCAGCAGTTACTCCCAGGGGAAGAACACTGAAGCTTTCTTT. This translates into CASSYSQGKNTEAFF.